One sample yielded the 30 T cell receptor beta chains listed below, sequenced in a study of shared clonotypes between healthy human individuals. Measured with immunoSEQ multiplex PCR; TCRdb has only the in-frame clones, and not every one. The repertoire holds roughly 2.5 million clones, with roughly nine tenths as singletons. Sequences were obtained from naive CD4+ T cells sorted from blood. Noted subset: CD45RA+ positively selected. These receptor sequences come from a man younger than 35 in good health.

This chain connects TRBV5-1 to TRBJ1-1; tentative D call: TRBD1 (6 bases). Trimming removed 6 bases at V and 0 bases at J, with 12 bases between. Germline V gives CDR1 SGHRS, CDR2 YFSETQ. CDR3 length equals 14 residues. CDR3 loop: CASTRDKMNTEAFF. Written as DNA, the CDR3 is TGCGCCAGCACCCGGGACAAAATGAACACTGAAGCTTTCTTT.

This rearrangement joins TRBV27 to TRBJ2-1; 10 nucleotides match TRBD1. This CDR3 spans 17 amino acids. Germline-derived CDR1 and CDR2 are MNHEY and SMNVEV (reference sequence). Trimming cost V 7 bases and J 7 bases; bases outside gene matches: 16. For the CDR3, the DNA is TGTGCCAGCAACCGGGACAGGGGAAAAGTTCCTGCTAATGAGCAGTTCTTC. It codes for CASNRDRGKVPANEQFF.

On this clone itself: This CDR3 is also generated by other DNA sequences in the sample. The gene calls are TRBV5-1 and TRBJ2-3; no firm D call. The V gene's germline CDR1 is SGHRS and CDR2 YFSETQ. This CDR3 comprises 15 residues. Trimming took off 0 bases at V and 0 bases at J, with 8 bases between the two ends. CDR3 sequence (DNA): TGCGCCAGCAGCTTGGACGCAACTAGCACAGATACGCAGTATTTT. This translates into CASSLDATSTDTQYF.

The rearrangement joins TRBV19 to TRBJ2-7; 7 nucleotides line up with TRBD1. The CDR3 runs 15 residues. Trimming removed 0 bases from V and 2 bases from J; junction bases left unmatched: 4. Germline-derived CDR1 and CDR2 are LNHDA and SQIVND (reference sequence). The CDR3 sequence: CASSIDGTAPYEQYF. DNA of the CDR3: TGTGCCAGTAGTATAGATGGGACAGCCCCCTACGAGCAGTACTTC. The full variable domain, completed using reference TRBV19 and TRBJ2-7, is DGGITQSPKYLFRKEGQNVTLSCEQNLNHDAMYWYRQDPGQGLRLIYYSQIVNDFQKGDIAEGYSVSREKKESFPLTVTSAQKNPTAFYLCASSIDGTAPYEQYFGPGTRLTVT.

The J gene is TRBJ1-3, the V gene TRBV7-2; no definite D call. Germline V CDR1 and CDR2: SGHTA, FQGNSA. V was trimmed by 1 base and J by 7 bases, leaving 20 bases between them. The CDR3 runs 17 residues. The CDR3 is CASSLEAARNSRNTIYF. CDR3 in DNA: TGTGCCAGCAGCTTAGAGGCGGCGCGAAACTCTCGGAACACCATATATTTT.

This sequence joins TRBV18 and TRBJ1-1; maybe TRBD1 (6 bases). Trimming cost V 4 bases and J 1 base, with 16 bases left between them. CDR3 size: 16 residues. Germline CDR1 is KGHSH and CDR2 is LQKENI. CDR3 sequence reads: CASSRRTDLGNTEAFF. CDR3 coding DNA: TGTGCCAGCTCACGTCGGACAGACCTCGGGAACACTGAAGCTTTCTTT.

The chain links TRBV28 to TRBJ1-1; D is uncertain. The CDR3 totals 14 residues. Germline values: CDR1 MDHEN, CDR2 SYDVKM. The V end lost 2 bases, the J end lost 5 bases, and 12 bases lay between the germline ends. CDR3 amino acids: CASSLGLIRTEAFF. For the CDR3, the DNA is TGTGCCAGCAGTTTAGGTTTAATACGAACTGAAGCTTTCTTT.

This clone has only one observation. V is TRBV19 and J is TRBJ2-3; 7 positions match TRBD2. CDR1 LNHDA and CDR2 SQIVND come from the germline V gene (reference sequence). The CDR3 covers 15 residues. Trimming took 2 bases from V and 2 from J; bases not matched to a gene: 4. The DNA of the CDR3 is TGTGCCAGTAGTATACAAGCGGGACTCACAGATACGCAGTATTTT. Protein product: CASSIQAGLTDTQYF.

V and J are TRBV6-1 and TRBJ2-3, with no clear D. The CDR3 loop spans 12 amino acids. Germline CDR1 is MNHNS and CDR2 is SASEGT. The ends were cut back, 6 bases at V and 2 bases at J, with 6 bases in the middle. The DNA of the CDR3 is TGTGCCAGCAGGGGGAACACAGATACGCAGTATTTT. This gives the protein CASRGNTDTQYF.

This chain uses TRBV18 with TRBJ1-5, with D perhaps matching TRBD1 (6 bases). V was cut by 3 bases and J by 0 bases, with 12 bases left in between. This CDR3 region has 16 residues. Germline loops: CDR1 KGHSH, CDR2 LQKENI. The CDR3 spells CASSPRQEASNQPQHF. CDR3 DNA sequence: TGTGCCAGCTCACCCCGACAGGAAGCTAGCAATCAGCCCCAGCATTTT.

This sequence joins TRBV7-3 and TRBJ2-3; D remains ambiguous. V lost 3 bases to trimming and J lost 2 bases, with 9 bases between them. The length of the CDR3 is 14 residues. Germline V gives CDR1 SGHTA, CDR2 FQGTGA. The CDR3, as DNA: TGTGCCAGCAGCTTTGTAGGTTTCACAGATACGCAGTATTTT. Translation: CASSFVGFTDTQYF.

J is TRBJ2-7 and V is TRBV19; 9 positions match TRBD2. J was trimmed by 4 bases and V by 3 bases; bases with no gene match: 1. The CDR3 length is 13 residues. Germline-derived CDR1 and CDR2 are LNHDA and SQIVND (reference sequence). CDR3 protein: CASSMREGYEQYF. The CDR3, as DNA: TGTGCCAGTAGTATGCGGGAGGGTTACGAGCAGTACTTC.

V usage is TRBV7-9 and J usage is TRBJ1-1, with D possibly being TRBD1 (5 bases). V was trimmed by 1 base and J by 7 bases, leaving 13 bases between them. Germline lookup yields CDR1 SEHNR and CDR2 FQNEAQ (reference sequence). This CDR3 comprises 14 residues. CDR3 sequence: CASSLDPPGVEAFF. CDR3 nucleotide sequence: TGTGCCAGCAGCTTAGATCCGCCGGGGGTTGAAGCTTTCTTT.

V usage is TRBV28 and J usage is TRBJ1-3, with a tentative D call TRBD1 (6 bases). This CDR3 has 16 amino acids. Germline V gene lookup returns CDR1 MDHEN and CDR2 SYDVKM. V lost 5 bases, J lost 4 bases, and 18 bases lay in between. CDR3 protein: CASSPGSRGDGNTIYF. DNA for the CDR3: TGTGCCAGCAGTCCTGGCTCGAGGGGGGACGGAAACACCATATATTTT.

The CDR3 nucleotides read TGTGCCATCAGTGGGACGGCGAGGGAGCAGTTCTTC. It translates to CAISGTAREQFF. The chain carries TRBV10-3 and TRBJ2-1; D not resolved. Germline V gene sequence: CDR1 ENHRY, CDR2 SYGVKD. The CDR3 loop spans 12 amino acids. Trimming left V 4 bases short and J 10 bases short, with 11 bases between.

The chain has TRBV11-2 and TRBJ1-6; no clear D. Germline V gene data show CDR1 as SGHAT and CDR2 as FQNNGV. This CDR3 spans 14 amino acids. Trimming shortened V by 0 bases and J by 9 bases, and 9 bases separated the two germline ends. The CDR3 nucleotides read TGTGCCAGCAGCTTAGATAGGGTGGGTTCACCCCTCCACTTT. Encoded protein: CASSLDRVGSPLHF.

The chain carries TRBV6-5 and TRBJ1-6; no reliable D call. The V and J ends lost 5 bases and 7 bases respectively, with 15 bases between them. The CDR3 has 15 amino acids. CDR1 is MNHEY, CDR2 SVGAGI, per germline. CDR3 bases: TGTGCCAGCAGTCGCCCGACTGCAATGAATTCACCCCTCCACTTT. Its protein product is CASSRPTAMNSPLHF.

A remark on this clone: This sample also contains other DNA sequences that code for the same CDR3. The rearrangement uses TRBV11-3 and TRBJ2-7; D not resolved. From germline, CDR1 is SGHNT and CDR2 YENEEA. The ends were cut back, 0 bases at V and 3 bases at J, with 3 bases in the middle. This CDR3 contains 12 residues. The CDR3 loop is CASSLDSYEQYF. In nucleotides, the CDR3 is TGTGCCAGCAGCTTAGACAGCTACGAGCAGTACTTC. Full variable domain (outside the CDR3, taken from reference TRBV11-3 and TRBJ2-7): EAGVVQSPRYKIIEKKQPVAFWCNPISGHNTLYWYLQNLGQGPELLIRYENEEAVDDSQLPKDRFSAERLKGVDSTLKIQPAELGDSAVYLCASSLDSYEQYFGPGTRLTVT.

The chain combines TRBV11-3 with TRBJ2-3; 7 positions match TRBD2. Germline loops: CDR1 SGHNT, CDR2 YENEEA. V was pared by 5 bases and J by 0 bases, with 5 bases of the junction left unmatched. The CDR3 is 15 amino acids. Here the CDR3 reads CASSPTGGSTDTQYF. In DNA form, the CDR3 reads TGTGCCAGCAGCCCCACCGGGGGGAGCACAGATACGCAGTATTTT.

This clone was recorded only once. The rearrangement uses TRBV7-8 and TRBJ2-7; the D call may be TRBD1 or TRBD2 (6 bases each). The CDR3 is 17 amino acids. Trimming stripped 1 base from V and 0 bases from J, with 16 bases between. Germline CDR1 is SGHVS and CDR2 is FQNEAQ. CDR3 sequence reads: CASSLGGAKGSSYEQYF. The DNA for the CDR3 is TGTGCCAGCAGCTTAGGGGGGGCAAAGGGGTCCTCCTACGAGCAGTACTTC.

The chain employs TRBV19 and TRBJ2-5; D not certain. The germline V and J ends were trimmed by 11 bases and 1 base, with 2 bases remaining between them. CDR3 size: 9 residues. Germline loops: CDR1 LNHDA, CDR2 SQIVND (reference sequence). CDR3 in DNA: TGTGCCTTCCAAGAGACCCAGTACTTC. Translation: CAFQETQYF.

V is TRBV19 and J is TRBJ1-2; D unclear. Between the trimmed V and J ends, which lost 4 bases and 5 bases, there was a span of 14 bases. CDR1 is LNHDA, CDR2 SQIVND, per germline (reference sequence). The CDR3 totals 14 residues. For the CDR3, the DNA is TGTGCCAGTAGTAAGGGTGACAACCAATATGGCTACACCTTC. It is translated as CASSKGDNQYGYTF.

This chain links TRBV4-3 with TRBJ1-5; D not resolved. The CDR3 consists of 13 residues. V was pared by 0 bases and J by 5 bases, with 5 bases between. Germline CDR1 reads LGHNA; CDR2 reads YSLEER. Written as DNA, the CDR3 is TGCGCCAGCAGCCAAGATCCGCATCAGCCCCAGCATTTT. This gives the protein CASSQDPHQPQHF.

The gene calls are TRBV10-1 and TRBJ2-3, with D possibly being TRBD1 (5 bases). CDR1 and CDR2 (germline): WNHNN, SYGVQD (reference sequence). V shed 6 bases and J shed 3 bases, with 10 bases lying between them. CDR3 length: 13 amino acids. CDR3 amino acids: CASSVGQTDTQYF. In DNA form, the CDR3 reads TGCGCCAGCAGCGTAGGACAAACAGATACGCAGTATTTT.

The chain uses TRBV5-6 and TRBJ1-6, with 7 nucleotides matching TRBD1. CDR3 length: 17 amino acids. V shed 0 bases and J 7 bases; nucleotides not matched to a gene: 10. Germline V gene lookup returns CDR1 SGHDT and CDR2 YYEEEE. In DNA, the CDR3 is TGTGCCAGCAGCTTGGTGGGGTGGACAGGCTCAAATTCACCCCTCCACTTT. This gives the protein CASSLVGWTGSNSPLHF.

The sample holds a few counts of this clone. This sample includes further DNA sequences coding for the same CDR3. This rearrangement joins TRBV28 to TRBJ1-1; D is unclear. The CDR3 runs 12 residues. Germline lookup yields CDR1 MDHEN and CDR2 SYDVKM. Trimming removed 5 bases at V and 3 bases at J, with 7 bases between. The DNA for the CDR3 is TGTGCCAGCAGTCTACGGTACACTGAAGCTTTCTTT. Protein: CASSLRYTEAFF.

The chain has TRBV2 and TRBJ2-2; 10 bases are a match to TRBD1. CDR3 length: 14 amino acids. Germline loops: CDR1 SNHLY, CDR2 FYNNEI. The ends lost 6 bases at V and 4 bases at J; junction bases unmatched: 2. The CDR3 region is CASRRDRGTGELFF. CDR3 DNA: TGTGCCAGCAGGCGGGACAGGGGCACCGGGGAGCTGTTTTTT.

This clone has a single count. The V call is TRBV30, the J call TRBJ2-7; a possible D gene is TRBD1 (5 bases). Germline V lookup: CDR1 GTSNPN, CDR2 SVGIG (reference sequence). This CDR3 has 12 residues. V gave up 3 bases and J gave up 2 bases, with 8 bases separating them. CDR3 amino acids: CAWSRVTYEQYF. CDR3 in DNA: TGTGCCTGGAGCAGGGTAACCTACGAGCAGTACTTC.

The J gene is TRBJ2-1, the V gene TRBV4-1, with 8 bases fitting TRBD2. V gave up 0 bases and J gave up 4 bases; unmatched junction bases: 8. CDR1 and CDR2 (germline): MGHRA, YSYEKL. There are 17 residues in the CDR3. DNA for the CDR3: TGCGCCAGCAGCCAAGATTGGGTTAGCGGGGTTTACAATGAGCAGTTCTTC. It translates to CASSQDWVSGVYNEQFF.

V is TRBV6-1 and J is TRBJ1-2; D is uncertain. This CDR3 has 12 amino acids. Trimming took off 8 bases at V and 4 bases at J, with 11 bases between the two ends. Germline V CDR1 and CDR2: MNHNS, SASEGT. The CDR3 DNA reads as TGTGCCAGCCAGCTAGACCGCTATGGCTACACCTTC. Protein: CASQLDRYGYTF.